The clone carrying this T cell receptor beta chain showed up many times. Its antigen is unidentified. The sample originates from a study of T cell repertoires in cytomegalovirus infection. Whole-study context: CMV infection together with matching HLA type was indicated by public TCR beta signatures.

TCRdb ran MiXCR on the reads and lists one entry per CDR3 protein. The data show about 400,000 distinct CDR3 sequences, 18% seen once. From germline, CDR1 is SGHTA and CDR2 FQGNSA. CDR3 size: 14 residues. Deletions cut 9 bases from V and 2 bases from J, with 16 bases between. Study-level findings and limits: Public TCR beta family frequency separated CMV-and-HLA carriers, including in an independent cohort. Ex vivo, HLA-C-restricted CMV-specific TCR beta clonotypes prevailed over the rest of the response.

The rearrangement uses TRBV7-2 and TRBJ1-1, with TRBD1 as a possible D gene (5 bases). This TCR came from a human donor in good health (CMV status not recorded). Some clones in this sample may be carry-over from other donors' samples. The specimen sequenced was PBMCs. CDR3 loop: CASKGQFENTEAFF. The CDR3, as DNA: TGTGCCAGTAAGGGGCAGTTTGAAAACACTGAAGCTTTCTTT.